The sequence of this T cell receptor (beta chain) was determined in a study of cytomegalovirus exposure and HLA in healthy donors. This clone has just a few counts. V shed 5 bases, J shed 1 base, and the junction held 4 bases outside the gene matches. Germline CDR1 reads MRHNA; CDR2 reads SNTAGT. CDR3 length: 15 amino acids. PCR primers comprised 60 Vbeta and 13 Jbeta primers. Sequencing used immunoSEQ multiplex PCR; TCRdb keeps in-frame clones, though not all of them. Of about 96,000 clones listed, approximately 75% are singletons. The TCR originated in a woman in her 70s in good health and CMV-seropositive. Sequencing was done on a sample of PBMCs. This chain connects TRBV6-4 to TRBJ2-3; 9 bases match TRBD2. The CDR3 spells CASSPASGGTDTQYF. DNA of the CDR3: TGTGCCAGCAGTCCGGCTAGCGGGGGCACAGATACGCAGTATTTT.